What follows are 20 T cell receptor beta chains derived from one specimen sequenced in a study of response to subunit inactivated influenza vaccine. MiXCR was run by TCRdb on the RT-PCR reads, yielding one entry per CDR3 protein. The sample lists over 150,000 distinct CDR3 sequences, roughly 10% occurring once. Specimen: CD8+ T cells sorted from PBMCs, collected roughly 24 months after vaccination. These receptor sequences come from a man aged 45 to 70 who received an inactivated influenza vaccine.

In its sample, this clonotype was seen a few times. The CDR3 DNA follows: TGCGCCAGCAGCCAACTTCCCGACGGGTCTAGCACAGATACGCAGTATTTT. Translating gives CASSQLPDGSSTDTQYF. V is TRBV4-3 and J is TRBJ2-3, with D unresolved. Deletions cut 2 bases from V and 0 bases from J, with 15 bases between. CDR3 length equals 17 residues. Looked up from germline, CDR1 is LGHNA and CDR2 is YSLEER.

V gene TRBV9 combines with J gene TRBJ2-7, with D maybe TRBD1 (6 bases). Germline lookup yields CDR1 SGDLS and CDR2 YYNGEE. The CDR3 has 15 amino acids. With 0 bases removed from V and 4 bases from J, the gap between germline ends came to 14 bases. Written as DNA, the CDR3 is TGTGCCAGCAGCGTAGGGCAGGGGTCAGAATACGAGCAGTACTTC. Translation: CASSVGQGSEYEQYF. Combining the CDR3 with reference TRBV9 and TRBJ2-7 gives the whole variable domain DSGVTQTPKHLITATGQRVTLRCSPRSGDLSVYWYQQSLDQGLQFLIQYYNGEERAKGNILERFSAQQFPDLHSELNLSSLELGDSALYFCASSVGQGSEYEQYFGPGTRLTVT.

This clonotype was seen more than once but under ten times. This chain joins TRBV10-3 and TRBJ2-5, with unresolved D. The CDR3 runs 19 residues. The V and J ends lost 3 bases and 3 bases respectively, with 26 bases between them. CDR1 is ENHRY and CDR2 is SYGVKD in the germline V gene. CDR3 amino acids: CAISDPSLLSRIEEETQYF. The CDR3 DNA reads TGTGCCATCAGTGACCCGTCCCTGTTGTCCCGAATCGAGGAAGAGACCCAGTACTTC.

This clonotype was recorded a few times. The chain recombines TRBV5-6 with TRBJ2-2; 9 bases map to TRBD1. The junction had 7 bases not matched to a gene; V was cut back by 1 base and J by 6 bases. CDR1 and CDR2 (germline): SGHDT, YYEEEE. The CDR3 is 16 residues long. CDR3 residues: CASSLTRTGVPGELFF. The CDR3 DNA reads as TGTGCCAGCAGCTTGACCAGGACAGGGGTTCCCGGGGAGCTGTTTTTT.

The rearrangement uses TRBV4-1 and TRBJ1-1; unclear D gene. The CDR3 sequence is 14 residues long. Trimming pared 1 base from V and 1 base from J, leaving 7 bases between. Germline CDR1 MGHRA, CDR2 YSYEKL. The chain's CDR3 is CASSQGGWNTEAFF. In DNA, the CDR3 is TGCGCCAGCAGCCAAGGAGGGTGGAACACTGAAGCTTTCTTT.

This clonotype was observed a handful of times. The gene calls are TRBV27 and TRBJ2-7; a weak D match, TRBD2 (5 bases). V was clipped by 4 bases and J by 4 bases, with 11 bases between them. The CDR3 loop spans 13 amino acids. Per the germline V gene, CDR1 is MNHEY and CDR2 is SMNVEV (reference sequence). The CDR3 DNA is TGTGCCAGCAGTTCCTTGAGGGCTTACGAGCAGTACTTC. The encoded protein is CASSSLRAYEQYF.

This clonotype has at least ten counts. V gene TRBV28 combines with J gene TRBJ2-5; the match to TRBD2 covers 7 bases. The junction had 5 bases not matched to a gene; V was cut back by 3 bases and J by 1 base. CDR1 and CDR2 from the germline V gene are MDHEN and SYDVKM. This CDR3 contains 15 residues. CDR3 nucleotide sequence: TGTGCCAGCAGTTTCCTTCCGGGGGGCCAAGAGACCCAGTACTTC. Translation: CASSFLPGGQETQYF. Full variable domain (outside the CDR3, taken from reference TRBV28 and TRBJ2-5): DVKVTQSSRYLVKRTGEKVFLECVQDMDHENMFWYRQDPGLGLRLIYFSYDVKMKEKGDIPEGYSVSREKKERFSLILESASTNQTSMYLCASSFLPGGQETQYFGPGTRLLVL.

This clonotype has only a few counts. The chain links TRBV10-2 to TRBJ2-5; no reliable D call. This CDR3 region has 13 residues. V lost 1 base, J lost 4 bases, and 7 bases lay in between. CDR1 and CDR2 from the germline V gene are WSHSY and SAAADI. CDR3 loop: CASSEWVLETQYF. The CDR3 DNA reads as TGCGCCAGCAGTGAGTGGGTTTTAGAGACCCAGTACTTC.

This chain links TRBV10-3 with TRBJ2-1; 7 bases match TRBD2. The CDR3 totals 15 residues. V lost 5 bases, J lost 8 bases, and 12 bases stayed unmatched. The V gene's germline CDR1 is ENHRY and CDR2 SYGVKD. The CDR3 bases are TGTGCCATCAGTCCTTCTCGGGGGGAGAAGGATGAGCAGTTCTTC. Its translation: CAISPSRGEKDEQFF.

V gene TRBV15 combines with J gene TRBJ2-1; TRBD1 is a possible D gene (6 bases). CDR1 LNHNV and CDR2 YYDKDF come from the germline V gene (reference sequence). The CDR3 covers 14 residues. V lost 5 bases, J lost 7 bases, and 15 bases lay in between. The CDR3 is CATSGRDTRNEQFF. CDR3 DNA: TGTGCCACCAGCGGCCGGGACACGAGGAATGAGCAGTTCTTC.

The chain employs TRBV12-3 or TRBV12-4 and TRBJ1-6; D ambiguous. The CDR3 has 13 residues. With 3 bases removed from V and 7 bases from J, the gap between germline ends came to 7 bases. The CDR3: CASSFYPNSPLHF. The CDR3 DNA follows: TGTGCCAGCAGTTTCTATCCCAATTCACCCCTCCACTTT.

As for this clonotype: The CDR3 ends on some other residue instead of the conserved phenylalanine or tryptophan, so this is likely a read error. V and J are TRBV29-1 and TRBJ2-7; a weak D match, TRBD2 (5 bases). V dropped 1 base and J dropped 3 bases, with 13 bases sitting between them. Germline loops: CDR1 SQVTM, CDR2 ANQGSEA. CDR3 size: 14 residues. Written as DNA, the CDR3 is TGCAGCGTTGAAGTTCGGGGAAGGGACTACGAGCAGTACTGC. Encoded protein: CSVEVRGRDYEQYC.

This clonotype was seen ten or more times. The gene calls are TRBV11-2 and TRBJ2-5; tentative D call: TRBD2 (5 bases). CDR3 length equals 15 residues. Germline CDR1 and CDR2: SGHAT and FQNNGV. Trimming left V 6 bases short and J 5 bases short, with 19 bases between. CDR3 nucleotides: TGTGCCAGCAGTAACTTAGTACAGTCGGGGGAGACCCAGTACTTC. Its translation: CASSNLVQSGETQYF.

This clonotype showed up just a few times. The J gene is TRBJ2-6, the V gene TRBV10-3; 8 nucleotides line up with TRBD1. Germline assignment: CDR1 ENHRY and CDR2 SYGVKD. The J segment lost 0 bases and the V segment lost 2 bases, leaving 3 bases of the junction unmatched. The CDR3 runs 17 residues. DNA of the CDR3: TGTGCCATCAGTGAGGGGACAGGCCCCTCTGGGGCCAACGTCCTGACTTTC. Protein product: CAISEGTGPSGANVLTF.

This chain joins TRBV18 and TRBJ2-7; 14 bases line up with TRBD2. CDR1 is KGHSH and CDR2 is LQKENI in the germline V gene. The junction had 8 bases not matched to a gene; V was cut back by 2 bases and J by 5 bases. This CDR3 has 17 amino acids. CDR3 nucleotide sequence: TGTGCCAGCTCACCAGTATCAGGGGGACTAGCGGGAGACGAGCAGTACTTC. This translates into CASSPVSGGLAGDEQYF.

The gene calls are TRBV11-2 and TRBJ2-7; D possibly corresponds to TRBD1 (6 bases). Germline V gives CDR1 SGHAT, CDR2 FQNNGV. The CDR3 loop spans 13 amino acids. The V end was cut by 1 base, the J end by 4 bases, with 8 bases between. Here the CDR3 reads CASSLVTGYEQYF. The CDR3 DNA follows: TGTGCCAGCAGCTTAGTCACAGGGTACGAGCAGTACTTC.

The chain joins TRBV12-3 or TRBV12-4 to TRBJ2-3; possible D gene TRBD2, 6 bases. With 0 bases removed from V and 4 bases from J, the gap between germline ends came to 14 bases. The CDR3 loop spans 16 amino acids. The CDR3 DNA reads as TGTGCCAGCAGTTTAGCTCGGTTACTAGCCGCAGATACGCAGTATTTT. Its translation: CASSLARLLAADTQYF.

The V gene is TRBV27, the J gene TRBJ2-7, with TRBD1 identical over 8 bases. CDR1 is MNHEY, CDR2 SMNVEV, per germline (reference sequence). There are 14 residues in the CDR3. The ends lost 5 bases at V and 6 bases at J; junction bases unmatched: 9. The CDR3 reads CASSTLGQGREQYF. The CDR3 nucleotides read TGTGCCAGCAGTACCCTTGGACAGGGTCGCGAGCAGTACTTC.

The chain combines TRBV2 with TRBJ1-1; the match to TRBD1 covers 8 bases. Trimming removed 2 bases from V and 6 bases from J; junction bases left unmatched: 2. The length of the CDR3 is 13 residues. Germline V lookup: CDR1 SNHLY, CDR2 FYNNEI. CDR3 amino acids: CASSEWDRPEAFF. The CDR3, as DNA: TGTGCCAGCAGTGAATGGGACAGGCCTGAAGCTTTCTTT. Together with reference TRBV2 and TRBJ1-1, the CDR3 gives the full variable domain: EPEVTQTPSHQVTQMGQEVILRCVPISNHLYFYWYRQILGQKVEFLVSFYNNEISEKSEIFDDQFSVERPDGSNFTLKIRSTKLEDSAMYFCASSEWDRPEAFFGQGTRLTVV.

This clonotype has a count of ten or more. The chain employs TRBV6-2 or TRBV6-3 and TRBJ2-7, with TRBD1 identical over 8 bases. Germline trimming cut 2 bases from V and 5 bases from J; bases unmatched to any gene: 11. This CDR3 is built from 16 residues. Germline V gives CDR1 MNHEY, CDR2 SVGEGT. The CDR3 DNA sequence: TGTGCCAGCAGTTACCTACAAGGACAGGGATCGGACGAGCAGTACTTC. Translating it yields CASSYLQGQGSDEQYF.